This T cell receptor (beta chain) stems from a study of blood T cells in healthy people across ages. Study-wide results and limits: For the donors, CMV status was unknown and possibly confounded expanded clonotype changes.

Germline values: CDR1 DFQATT, CDR2 SNEGSKA (reference sequence). The CDR3 has 13 amino acids. Trimming took off 2 bases at V and 7 bases at J, with 14 bases between the two ends. Regarding this clonotype: Antigen specificity is unknown.

Samples each yielded at least 5.5 micrograms of total RNA. A J-beta primer mix and a sample-barcoded 5' primer were used in a second PCR of roughly 7 to 12 cycles. Template switching added a 12-random-nucleotide identifier to every cDNA molecule. TCRdb re-derived calls from the 5' RACE reads in MiXCR, one entry per CDR3 protein. The table lists about 830,000 distinct CDR3 sequences, around 62% of them singletons, with 25% to 35% in the top ten. The receptor was isolated from a man aged 30-40 years in good health. V is TRBV20-1 and J is TRBJ1-2; no clear D gene. The sequenced sample was blood. The CDR3 here is CSARKRLRGGYTF. In DNA form, the CDR3 reads TGCAGTGCTAGAAAGAGGCTACGGGGTGGCTACACCTTC.